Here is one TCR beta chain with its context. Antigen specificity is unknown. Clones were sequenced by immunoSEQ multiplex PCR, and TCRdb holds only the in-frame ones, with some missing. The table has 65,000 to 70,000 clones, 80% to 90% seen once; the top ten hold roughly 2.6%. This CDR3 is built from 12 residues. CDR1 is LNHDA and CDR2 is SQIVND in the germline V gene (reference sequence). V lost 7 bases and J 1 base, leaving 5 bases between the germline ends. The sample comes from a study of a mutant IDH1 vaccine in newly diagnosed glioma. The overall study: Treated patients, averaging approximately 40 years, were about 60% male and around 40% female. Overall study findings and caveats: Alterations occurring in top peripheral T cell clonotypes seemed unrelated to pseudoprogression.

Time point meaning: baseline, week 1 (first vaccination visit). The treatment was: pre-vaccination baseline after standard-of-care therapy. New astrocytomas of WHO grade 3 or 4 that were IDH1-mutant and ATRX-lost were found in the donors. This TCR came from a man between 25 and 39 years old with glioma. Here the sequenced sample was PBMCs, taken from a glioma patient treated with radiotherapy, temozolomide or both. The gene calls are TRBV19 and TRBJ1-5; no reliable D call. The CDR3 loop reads CASTGSNQPQHF. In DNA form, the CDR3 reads TGTGCCAGTACGGGCAGCAATCAGCCCCAGCATTTT.